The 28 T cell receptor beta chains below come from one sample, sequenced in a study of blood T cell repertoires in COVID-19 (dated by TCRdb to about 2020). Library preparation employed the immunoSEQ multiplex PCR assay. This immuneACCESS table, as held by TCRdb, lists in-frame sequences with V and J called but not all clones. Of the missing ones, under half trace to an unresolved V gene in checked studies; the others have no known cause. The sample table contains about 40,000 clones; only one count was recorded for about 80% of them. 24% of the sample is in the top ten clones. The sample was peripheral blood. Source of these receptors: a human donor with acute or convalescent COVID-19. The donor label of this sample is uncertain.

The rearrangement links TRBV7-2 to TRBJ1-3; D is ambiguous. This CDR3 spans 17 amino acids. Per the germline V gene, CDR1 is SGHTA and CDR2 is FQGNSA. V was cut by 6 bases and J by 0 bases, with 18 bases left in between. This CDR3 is CASSSPFRQVSGNTIYF. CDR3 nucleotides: TGTGCCAGCAGTTCCCCATTCAGGCAGGTCTCTGGAAACACCATATATTTT.

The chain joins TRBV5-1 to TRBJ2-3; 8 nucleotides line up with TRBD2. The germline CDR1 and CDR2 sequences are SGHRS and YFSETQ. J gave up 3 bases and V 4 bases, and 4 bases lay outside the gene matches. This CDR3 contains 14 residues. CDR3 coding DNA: TGCGCCAGCAGCGGGGGACTAGATACAGATACGCAGTATTTT. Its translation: CASSGGLDTDTQYF.

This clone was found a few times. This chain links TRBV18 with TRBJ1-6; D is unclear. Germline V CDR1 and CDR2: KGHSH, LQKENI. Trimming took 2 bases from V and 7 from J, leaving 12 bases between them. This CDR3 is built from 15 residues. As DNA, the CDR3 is TGTGCCAGCTCACCAATGCAGGATGGAAATTCACCCCTCCACTTT. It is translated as CASSPMQDGNSPLHF.

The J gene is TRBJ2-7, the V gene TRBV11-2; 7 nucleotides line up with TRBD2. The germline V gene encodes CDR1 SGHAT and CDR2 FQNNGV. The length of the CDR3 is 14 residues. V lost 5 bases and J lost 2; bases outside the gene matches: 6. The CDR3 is CASSLTLAAYEQYF. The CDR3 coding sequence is TGTGCCAGCAGCCTGACGCTAGCGGCCTACGAGCAGTACTTC.

CDR3 sequence: CASSLNRAYNSPLHF. In DNA, the CDR3 is TGTGCCAGCAGCTTGAACAGGGCCTATAATTCACCCCTCCACTTT. The chain uses TRBV11-3 and TRBJ1-6, with D maybe TRBD1 (6 bases). Germline CDR1 is SGHNT and CDR2 is YENEEA. This CDR3 region has 15 residues. Trimming removed 3 bases from V and 2 bases from J, with 8 bases in between.

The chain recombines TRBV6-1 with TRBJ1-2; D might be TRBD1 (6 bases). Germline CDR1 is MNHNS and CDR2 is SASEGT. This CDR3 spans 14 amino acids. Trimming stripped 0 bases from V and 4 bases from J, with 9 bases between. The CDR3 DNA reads TGTGCCAGCAGTGAAGCGAACAGGGCCTATGGCTACACCTTC. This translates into CASSEANRAYGYTF.

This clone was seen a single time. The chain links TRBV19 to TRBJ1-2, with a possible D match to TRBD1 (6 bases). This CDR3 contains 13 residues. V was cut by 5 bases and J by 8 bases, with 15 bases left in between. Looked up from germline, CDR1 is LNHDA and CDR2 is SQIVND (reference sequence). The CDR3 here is CASSPTGLEGYTF. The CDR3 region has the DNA TGTGCCAGTAGTCCGACAGGCCTCGAGGGCTACACCTTC. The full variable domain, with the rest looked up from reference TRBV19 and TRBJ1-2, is DGGITQSPKYLFRKEGQNVTLSCEQNLNHDAMYWYRQDPGQGLRLIYYSQIVNDFQKGDIAEGYSVSREKKESFPLTVTSAQKNPTAFYLCASSPTGLEGYTFGSGTRLTVV.

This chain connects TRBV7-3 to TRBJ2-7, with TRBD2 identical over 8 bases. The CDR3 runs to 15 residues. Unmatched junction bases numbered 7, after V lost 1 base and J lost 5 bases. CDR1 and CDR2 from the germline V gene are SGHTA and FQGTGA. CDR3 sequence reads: CASSLSSGGHDEQYF. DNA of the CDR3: TGTGCCAGCAGCTTAAGTTCGGGGGGGCACGACGAGCAGTACTTC.

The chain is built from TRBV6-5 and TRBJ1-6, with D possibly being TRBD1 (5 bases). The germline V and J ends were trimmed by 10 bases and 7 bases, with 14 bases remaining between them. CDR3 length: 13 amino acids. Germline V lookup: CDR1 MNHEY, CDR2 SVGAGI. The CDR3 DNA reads TGTGCCATCTCCAGGGATGTGAATTCACCCCTCCACTTT. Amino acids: CAISRDVNSPLHF.

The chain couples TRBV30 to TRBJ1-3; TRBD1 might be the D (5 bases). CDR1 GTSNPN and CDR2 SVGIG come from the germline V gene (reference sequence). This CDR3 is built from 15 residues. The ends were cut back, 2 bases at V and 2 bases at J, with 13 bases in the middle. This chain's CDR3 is CAWSRARVPGNTIYF. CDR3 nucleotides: TGTGCCTGGAGTCGGGCCAGGGTACCTGGAAACACCATATATTTT.

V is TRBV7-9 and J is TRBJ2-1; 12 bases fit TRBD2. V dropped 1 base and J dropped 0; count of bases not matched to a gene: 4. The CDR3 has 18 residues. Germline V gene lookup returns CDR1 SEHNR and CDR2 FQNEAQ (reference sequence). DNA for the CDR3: TGTGCCAGCAGCTTAGGGACTAGCGGGGTTAGCTCCTACAATGAGCAGTTCTTC. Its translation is CASSLGTSGVSSYNEQFF.

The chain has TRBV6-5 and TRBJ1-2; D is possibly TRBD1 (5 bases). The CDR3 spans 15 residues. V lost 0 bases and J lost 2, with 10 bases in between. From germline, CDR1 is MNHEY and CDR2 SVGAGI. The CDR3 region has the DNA TGTGCCAGCAGTTACTCTCCACAGGAGAACTATGGCTACACCTTC. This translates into CASSYSPQENYGYTF.

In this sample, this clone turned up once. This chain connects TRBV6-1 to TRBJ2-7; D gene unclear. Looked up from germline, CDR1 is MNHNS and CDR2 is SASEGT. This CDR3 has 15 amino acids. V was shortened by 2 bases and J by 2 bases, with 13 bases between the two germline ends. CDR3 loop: CASSELAFGAYEQYF. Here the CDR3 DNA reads TGTGCCAGCAGTGAATTGGCATTTGGAGCCTACGAGCAGTACTTC.

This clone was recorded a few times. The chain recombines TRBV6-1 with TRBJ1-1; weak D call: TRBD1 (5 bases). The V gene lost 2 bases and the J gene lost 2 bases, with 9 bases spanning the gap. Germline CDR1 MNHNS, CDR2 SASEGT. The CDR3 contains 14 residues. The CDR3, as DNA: TGTGCCAGCAGTGAAAGACAGAGCAACACTGAAGCTTTCTTT. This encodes CASSERQSNTEAFF.

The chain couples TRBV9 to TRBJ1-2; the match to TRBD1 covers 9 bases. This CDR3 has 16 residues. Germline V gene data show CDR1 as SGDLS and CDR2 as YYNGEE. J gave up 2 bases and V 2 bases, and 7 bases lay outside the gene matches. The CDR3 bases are TGTGCCAGCAGCGTGCAGGACAGGGGCTTAAACTATGGCTACACCTTC. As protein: CASSVQDRGLNYGYTF.

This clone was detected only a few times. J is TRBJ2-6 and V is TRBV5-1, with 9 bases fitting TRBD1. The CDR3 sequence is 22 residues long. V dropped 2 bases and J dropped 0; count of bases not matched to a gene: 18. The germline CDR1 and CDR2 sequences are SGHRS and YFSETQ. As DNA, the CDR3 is TGCGCCAGCAGCTTCCCAACAACGTACGGGGGACAGGGAGGCTCTGGGGCCAACGTCCTGACTTTC. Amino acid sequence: CASSFPTTYGGQGGSGANVLTF.

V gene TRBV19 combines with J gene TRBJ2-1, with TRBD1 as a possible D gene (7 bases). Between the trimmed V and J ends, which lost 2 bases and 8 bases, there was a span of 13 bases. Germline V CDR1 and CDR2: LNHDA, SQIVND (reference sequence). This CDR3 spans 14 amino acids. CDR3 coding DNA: TGTGCCAGTAGTATAATGCGCAGGGGGGATGAGCAGTTCTTC. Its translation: CASSIMRRGDEQFF.

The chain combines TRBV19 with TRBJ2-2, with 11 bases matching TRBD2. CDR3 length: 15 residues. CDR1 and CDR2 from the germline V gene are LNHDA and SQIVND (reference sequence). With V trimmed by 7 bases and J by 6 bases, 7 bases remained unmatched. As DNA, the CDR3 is TGTGCCAGTATGGCTAGCGGGAGGTATGCCGGGGAGCTGTTTTTT. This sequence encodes CASMASGRYAGELFF.

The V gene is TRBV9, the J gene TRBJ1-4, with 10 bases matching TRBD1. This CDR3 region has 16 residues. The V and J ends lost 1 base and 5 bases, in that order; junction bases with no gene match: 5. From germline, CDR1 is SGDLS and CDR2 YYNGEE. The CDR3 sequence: CASSVSPGQGNEKLFF. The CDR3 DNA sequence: TGTGCCAGCAGCGTAAGTCCGGGACAGGGGAATGAAAAACTGTTTTTT.

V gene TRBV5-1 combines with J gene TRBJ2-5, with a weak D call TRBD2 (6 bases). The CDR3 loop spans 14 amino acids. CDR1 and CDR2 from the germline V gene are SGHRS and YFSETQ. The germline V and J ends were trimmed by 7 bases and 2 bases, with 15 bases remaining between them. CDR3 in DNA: TGCGCCAGCTCTTACCGGGACTTACAAGAGACCCAGTACTTC. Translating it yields CASSYRDLQETQYF.

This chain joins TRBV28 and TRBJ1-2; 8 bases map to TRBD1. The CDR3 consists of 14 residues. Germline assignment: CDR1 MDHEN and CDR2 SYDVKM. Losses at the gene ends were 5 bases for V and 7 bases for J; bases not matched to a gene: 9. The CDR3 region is CASSPQGARSGYTF. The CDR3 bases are TGTGCCAGCAGTCCCCAGGGGGCTCGAAGTGGCTACACCTTC.

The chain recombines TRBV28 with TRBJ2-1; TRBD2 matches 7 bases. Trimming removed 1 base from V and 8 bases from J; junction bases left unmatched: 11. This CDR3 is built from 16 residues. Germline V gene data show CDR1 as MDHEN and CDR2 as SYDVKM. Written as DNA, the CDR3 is TGTGCCAGCAGTTTATCGGGCGGGGGTACCGGGTATGAGCAGTTCTTC. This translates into CASSLSGGGTGYEQFF.

CDR3 sequence reads: CASSPLAGAGTGELFF. The CDR3 coding sequence is TGTGCCAGCTCACCACTAGCGGGAGCGGGAACCGGGGAGCTGTTTTTT. The V and J genes are TRBV18 and TRBJ2-2; TRBD2 aligns across 9 bases. V gave up 1 base and J gave up 5 bases; unmatched junction bases: 5. Germline CDR1 reads KGHSH; CDR2 reads LQKENI. CDR3 size: 16 residues.

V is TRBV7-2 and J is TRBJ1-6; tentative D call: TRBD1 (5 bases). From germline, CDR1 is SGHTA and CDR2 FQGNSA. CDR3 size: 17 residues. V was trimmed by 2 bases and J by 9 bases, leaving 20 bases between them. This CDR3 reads CASSLRVIGQMSSPLHF. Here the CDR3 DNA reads TGTGCCAGCAGCTTACGGGTTATCGGACAAATGAGTTCACCCCTCCACTTT. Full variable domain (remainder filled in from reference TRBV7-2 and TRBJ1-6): GAGVSQSPSNKVTEKGKDVELRCDPISGHTALYWYRQSLGQGLEFLIYFQGNSAPDKSGLPSDRFSAERTGGSVSTLTIQRTQQEDSAVYLCASSLRVIGQMSSPLHFGNGTRLTVT.

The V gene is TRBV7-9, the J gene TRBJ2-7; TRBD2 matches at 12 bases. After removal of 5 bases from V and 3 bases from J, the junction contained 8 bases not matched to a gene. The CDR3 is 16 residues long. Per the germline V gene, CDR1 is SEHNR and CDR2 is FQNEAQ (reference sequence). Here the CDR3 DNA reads TGTGCCAGCAGCACTCGGACTAGCGGGGTGAACTACGAGCAGTACTTC. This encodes CASSTRTSGVNYEQYF.

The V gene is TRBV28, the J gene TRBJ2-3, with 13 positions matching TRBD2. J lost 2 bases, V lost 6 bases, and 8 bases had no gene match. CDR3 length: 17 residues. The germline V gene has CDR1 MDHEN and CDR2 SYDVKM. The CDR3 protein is CASRGTSGRAPTDTQYF. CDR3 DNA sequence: TGTGCCAGCAGGGGCACTAGCGGGAGGGCCCCCACAGATACGCAGTATTTT.

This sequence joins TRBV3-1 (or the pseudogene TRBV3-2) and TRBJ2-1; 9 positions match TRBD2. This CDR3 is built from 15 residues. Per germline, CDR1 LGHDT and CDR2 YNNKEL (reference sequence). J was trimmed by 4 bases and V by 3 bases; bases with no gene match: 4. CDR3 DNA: TGTGCCAGCAGCCATAGCGGGGGTATTTACAATGAGCAGTTCTTC. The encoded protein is CASSHSGGIYNEQFF.

The CDR3 DNA reads as TGTGCCAGCAGCTTAGGACTAGCGGGAGCCTACGAGCAGTACTTC. Translated, it gives CASSLGLAGAYEQYF. V usage is TRBV7-6 and J usage is TRBJ2-7, with 12 bases that match TRBD2. The CDR3 contains 15 residues. Trimming removed 1 base from V and 2 bases from J; junction bases left unmatched: 0. Germline-derived CDR1 and CDR2 are SGHVS and FNYEAQ.